Sequencing of this T cell receptor (beta chain) was carried out in a study of PD-1 blockade in mismatch repair-deficient tumors. Study overall: Enrolled 2013-2016, patients had progressing, pretreated mismatch repair-deficient cancers of approximately 13 types. Study results and caveats: After pembrolizumab, tumor-resident clones rose rapidly, then generally contracted before radiologic responses.

Every patient had mismatch repair deficiency by PCR or immunohistochemistry. As concerns this clone: As yet, its antigen is unknown.

The CDR3 is 14 amino acids. V was clipped by 4 bases and J by 5 bases; unmatched bases: 3. Germline CDR1 and CDR2: SGDLS and YYNGEE. Measured with immunoSEQ multiplex PCR; TCRdb has only the in-frame clones, and not every one. In the table there are around 100,000 clones, approximately 83% of which are singletons. This TCR was recovered from an adult with mismatch repair-deficient cancer. Sequencing used peripheral blood, obtained approximately 35 weeks after starting pembrolizumab. The V call is TRBV9, the J call TRBJ1-5; 10 nucleotides align to TRBD1. The chain's CDR3 is CASSLTGGDQPQHF. The CDR3 DNA is TGTGCCAGCAGCCTGACAGGGGGCGATCAGCCCCAGCATTTT. Full variable domain (remainder filled in from reference TRBV9 and TRBJ1-5): DSGVTQTPKHLITATGQRVTLRCSPRSGDLSVYWYQQSLDQGLQFLIQYYNGEERAKGNILERFSAQQFPDLHSELNLSSLELGDSALYFCASSLTGGDQPQHFGDGTRLSIL.